This T cell receptor beta chain comes out of a study of blood T cell repertoires in COVID-19. The CDR3 length is 14 residues. Looked up from germline, CDR1 is MNHEY and CDR2 is SMNVEV (reference sequence). V trimming: 10 bases; J trimming: 7 bases; junction bases outside the gene matches: 8. Clones were read by immunoSEQ multiplex PCR, and TCRdb kept only the in-frame ones, dropping some. The sample lists some 260,000 clones, around 83% seen once, with roughly 10% in the top ten. Specimen: peripheral blood. This chain joins TRBV27 and TRBJ1-6; 9 nucleotides agree with TRBD1. This receptor was taken from an elderly man with acute or convalescent COVID-19. For the CDR3, the DNA is TGTGCCACTACCCAACAGGGGGCGAATTCACCCCTCCACTTT. This codes for CATTQQGANSPLHF.